This TCR beta chain was captured in a study of OX40 agonist ivuxolimab in advanced cancers. Some clones are missing from TCRdb's copy, which holds only in-frame ones; the method was immunoSEQ multiplex PCR. Of about 80,000 clones detected, roughly 81% appear once; the ten largest clones hold around a quarter. Per the germline V gene, CDR1 is SNHLY and CDR2 is FYNNEI. With 7 bases removed from V and 6 bases from J, the gap between germline ends came to 21 bases. CDR3 length: 15 amino acids. About this clone itself: Its antigen is currently unknown.

Findings of the study overall: The work left the antigen specificity of expanded peripheral T cells undetermined.

The chain joins TRBV2 to TRBJ1-1; D uncertain. The sequencing here drew on CD4+ or CD8+ T cells sorted from blood, taken in a trial of the OX40 agonist ivuxolimab. This receptor was obtained from an adult with an advanced solid tumor such as melanoma, head and neck, liver or kidney cancer. CDR3 amino acids: CASIKGGNSEAEAFF. DNA for the CDR3: TGTGCCAGCATCAAGGGAGGGAATTCAGAGGCTGAAGCTTTCTTT.